This TCR beta chain was identified in a study of blood T cell repertoires in COVID-19. On the study more broadly: Acute and convalescent COVID-19 samples came from the United States, Italy and Spain. T cells, B-cell-depleted T cells, or PBMCs provided the cDNA or gDNA that served as material.

The authors' processing: Researchers report that nucleated cell counts were estimated from reference gene primer amplification. Profiled with immunoSEQ multiplex PCR; TCRdb holds only in-frame clones, not every one. The V and J calls and the clone size are those of that table, but D and trimming were determined from the DNA. The sample lists some 300,000 clones, around 87% occurring once. Material: peripheral blood. This TCR was recovered from a man aged 65-85 years with acute or convalescent COVID-19.

This CDR3 reads CSADGQYQETQYF. The CDR3 nucleotides are TGCAGCGCAGATGGACAGTACCAAGAGACCCAGTACTTC. V and J are TRBV29-1 and TRBJ2-5, with D possibly being TRBD1 (6 bases). This CDR3 comprises 13 residues. Germline V lookup: CDR1 SQVTM, CDR2 ANQGSEA. Trimming took 7 bases from V and 0 from J, leaving 12 bases between them.